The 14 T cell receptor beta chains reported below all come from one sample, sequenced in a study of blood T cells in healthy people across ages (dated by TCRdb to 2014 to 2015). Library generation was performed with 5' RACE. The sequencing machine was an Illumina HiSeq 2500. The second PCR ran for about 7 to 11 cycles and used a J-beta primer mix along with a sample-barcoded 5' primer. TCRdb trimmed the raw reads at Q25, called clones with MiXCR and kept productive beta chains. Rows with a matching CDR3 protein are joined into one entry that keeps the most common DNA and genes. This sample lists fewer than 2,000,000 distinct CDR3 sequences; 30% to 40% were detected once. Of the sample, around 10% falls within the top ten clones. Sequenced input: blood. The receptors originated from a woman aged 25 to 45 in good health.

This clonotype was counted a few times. The CDR3 DNA reads as TGTGCCAGCAGTGAAATAGGTGATAACTATGGCTACACCTTC. Its protein product is CASSEIGDNYGYTF. This chain links TRBV25-1 with TRBJ1-2, with D hard to call. This CDR3 contains 14 residues. Trimming cost V 2 bases and J 1 base, with 8 bases left between them. Germline CDR1 is MGHDK and CDR2 is SYGVNS.

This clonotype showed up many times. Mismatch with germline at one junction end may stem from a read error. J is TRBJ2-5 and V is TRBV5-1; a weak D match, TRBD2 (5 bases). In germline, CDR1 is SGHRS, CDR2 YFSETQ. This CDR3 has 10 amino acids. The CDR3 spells CASSGETQYF. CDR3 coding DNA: TGTGCCAGCAGCGGAGAGACCCAGTACTTC.

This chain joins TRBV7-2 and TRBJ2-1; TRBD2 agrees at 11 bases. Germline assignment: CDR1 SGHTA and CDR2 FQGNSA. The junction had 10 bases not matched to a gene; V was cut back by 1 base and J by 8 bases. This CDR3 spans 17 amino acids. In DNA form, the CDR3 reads TGTGCCAGCAGCTTAGATTTAGCGGGGGGGCCTTCCGATGAGCAGTTCTTC. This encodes CASSLDLAGGPSDEQFF.

The DNA of the CDR3 is TGCGCCAGCAGCTTGGTCTGGGGGAGAAGTGAGCAGTTCTTC. Protein: CASSLVWGRSEQFF. The chain recombines TRBV5-1 with TRBJ2-1, with D perhaps TRBD1 or TRBD2 (5 bases each). CDR1 and CDR2 from the germline V gene are SGHRS and YFSETQ. The CDR3 covers 14 residues. V lost 0 bases and J lost 9, with 13 bases in between.

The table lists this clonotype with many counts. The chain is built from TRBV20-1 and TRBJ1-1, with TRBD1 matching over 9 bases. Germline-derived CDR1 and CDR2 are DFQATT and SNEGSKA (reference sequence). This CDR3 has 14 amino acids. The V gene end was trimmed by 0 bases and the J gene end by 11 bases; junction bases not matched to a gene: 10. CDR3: CSARDRQGGVAAFF. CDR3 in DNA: TGCAGTGCTAGAGATCGACAGGGGGGCGTTGCGGCTTTCTTT.

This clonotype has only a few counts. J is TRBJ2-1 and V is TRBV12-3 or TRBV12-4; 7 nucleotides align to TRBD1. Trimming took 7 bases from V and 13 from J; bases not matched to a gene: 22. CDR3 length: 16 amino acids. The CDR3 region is CASTATGTIREETQFF. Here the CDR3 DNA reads TGTGCCAGCACCGCGACAGGGACAATCAGGGAAGAGACCCAGTTCTTC.

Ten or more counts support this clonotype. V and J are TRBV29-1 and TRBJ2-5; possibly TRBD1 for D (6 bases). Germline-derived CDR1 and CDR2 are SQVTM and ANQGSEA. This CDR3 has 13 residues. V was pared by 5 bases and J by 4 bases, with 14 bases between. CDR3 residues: CSVHPGAGETQYF. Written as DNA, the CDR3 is TGCAGCGTTCACCCAGGGGCGGGAGAGACCCAGTACTTC.

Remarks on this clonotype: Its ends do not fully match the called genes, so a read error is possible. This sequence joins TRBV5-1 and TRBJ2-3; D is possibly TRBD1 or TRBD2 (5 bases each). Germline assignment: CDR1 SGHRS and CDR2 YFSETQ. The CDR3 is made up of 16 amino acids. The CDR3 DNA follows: TGCGCCAGCAGCTTGGTCGGCTTACCTAGCACAGGTACGCAGTATTTT. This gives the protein CASSLVGLPSTGTQYF.

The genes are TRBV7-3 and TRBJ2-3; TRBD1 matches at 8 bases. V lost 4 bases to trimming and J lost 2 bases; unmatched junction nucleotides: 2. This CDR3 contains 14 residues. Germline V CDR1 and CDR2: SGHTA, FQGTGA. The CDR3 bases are TGTGCCAGCAGCTCCCAGGGGGCCACAGATACGCAGTATTTT. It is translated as CASSSQGATDTQYF. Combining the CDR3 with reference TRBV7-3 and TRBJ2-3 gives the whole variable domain GAGVSQTPSNKVTEKGKYVELRCDPISGHTALYWYRQSLGQGPEFLIYFQGTGAADDSGLPNDRFFAVRPEGSVSTLKIQRTERGDSAVYLCASSSQGATDTQYFGPGTRLTVL.

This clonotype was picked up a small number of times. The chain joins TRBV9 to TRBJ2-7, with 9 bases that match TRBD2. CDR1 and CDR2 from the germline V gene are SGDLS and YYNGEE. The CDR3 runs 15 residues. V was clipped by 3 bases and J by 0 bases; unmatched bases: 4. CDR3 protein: CASSGSGGSSYEQYF. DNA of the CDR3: TGTGCCAGCAGCGGGAGCGGGGGGAGCTCCTACGAGCAGTACTTC.

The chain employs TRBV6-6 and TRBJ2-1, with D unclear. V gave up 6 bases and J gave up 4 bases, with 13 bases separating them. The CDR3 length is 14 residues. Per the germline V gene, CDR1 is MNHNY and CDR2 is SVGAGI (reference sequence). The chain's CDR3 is CASSPSTIYNEQFF. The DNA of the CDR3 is TGTGCCAGCAGCCCGTCGACAATTTACAATGAGCAGTTCTTC.

The CDR3: CASSLTGRGQFF. CDR3 sequence (DNA): TGTGCCAGCAGTTTAACGGGACGGGGGCAGTTCTTC. This rearrangement joins TRBV28 to TRBJ2-1; D tentatively reads TRBD1 or TRBD2 (5 bases each). The CDR3 runs to 12 residues. The germline V and J ends were trimmed by 2 bases and 12 bases, with 11 bases remaining between them. Germline V lookup: CDR1 MDHEN, CDR2 SYDVKM.

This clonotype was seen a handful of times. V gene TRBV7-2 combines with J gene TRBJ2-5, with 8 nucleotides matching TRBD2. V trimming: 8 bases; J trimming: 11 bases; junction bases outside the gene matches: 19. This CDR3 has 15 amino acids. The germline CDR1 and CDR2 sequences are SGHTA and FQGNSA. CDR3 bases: TGTGCCAGCCTAAGAGTGGCGGGGGGTTTCGATGAGCAGTACTTC. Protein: CASLRVAGGFDEQYF.

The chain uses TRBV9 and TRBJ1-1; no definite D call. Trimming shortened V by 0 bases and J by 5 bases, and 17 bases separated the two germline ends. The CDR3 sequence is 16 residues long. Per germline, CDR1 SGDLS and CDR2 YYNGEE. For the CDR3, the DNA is TGTGCCAGCAGCGTAGGCTCGGGGAACTGGGGAACTGAAGCTTTCTTT. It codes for CASSVGSGNWGTEAFF.